This T cell receptor (beta chain) emerged from a study of T cell repertoires in cytomegalovirus infection. Whole-study context: From public TCR beta signatures came an indication of both CMV infection and matching HLA type.

General study points: HLA-C-restricted CMV-specific TCR beta clonotypes were dominant in the ex vivo response. Summed frequency of shared TCR beta families picked out CMV carriers who also had the relevant HLA.

Germline V gives CDR1 SGHTA, CDR2 FQGNSA. After removal of 2 bases from V and 2 bases from J, the junction contained 6 bases not matched to a gene. The CDR3 runs to 16 residues. On this clonotype itself: Its target is unknown.

TCRdb re-called the reads through MiXCR, storing one row per CDR3 protein. The data hold about 470,000 distinct CDR3 sequences, with more than 40% observed a single time. The chain has TRBV7-2 and TRBJ2-7; 10 nucleotides match TRBD2. Source: cultured PBMCs, taken from culture after CMV antigen stimulation. The sequence came from a human donor in good health (CMV status not recorded). Some clones in this sample may be carry-over from other donors' samples. The DNA for the CDR3 is TGTGCCAGCAGCTTAACTAGCGGGACTGGGACCTACGAGCAGTACTTC. This encodes CASSLTSGTGTYEQYF. Full variable domain (remainder filled in from reference TRBV7-2 and TRBJ2-7): GAGVSQSPSNKVTEKGKDVELRCDPISGHTALYWYRQSLGQGLEFLIYFQGNSAPDKSGLPSDRFSAERTGGSVSTLTIQRTQQEDSAVYLCASSLTSGTGTYEQYFGPGTRLTVT.